The clone carrying this T cell receptor beta chain was counted between two and nine times. The data derive from a study of memory CD4+ T cells and cytomegalovirus serostatus. Single viable CD3+CD4+CD8-CD45RO+ cells were sorted as the memory CD4+ T cells. After thawing, CD4+ T cells were positively selected. The assay was immunoSEQ multiplex PCR, and TCRdb's table has in-frame clones only and misses some. The repertoire has 35,000 to 55,000 clones, less than 85% of them found once; the top ten carry more than 1.5%. Germline CDR1 and CDR2: PRHDT and FYEKMQ (reference sequence). The V gene end was trimmed by 4 bases and the J gene end by 3 bases; junction bases not matched to a gene: 8. This CDR3 has 16 amino acids.

This receptor was obtained from an adult in good health and CMV-seronegative. The chain has TRBV13 and TRBJ2-3, with TRBD1 matching 9 bases. The source material was memory CD4+ T cells from blood. This CDR3 is CASSSATGGKTDTQYF. In nucleotides, the CDR3 is TGTGCCAGCAGCTCAGCGACAGGGGGTAAGACAGATACGCAGTATTTT.